These T cell receptor beta chains were read from a single sample in a study of T cells after yellow fever vaccination. TCRdb used MiXCR to reprocess the 5' RACE reads, holding one entry per CDR3 protein. The sample lists 400,000 to 650,000 distinct CDR3 sequences, just over 20% occurring once. The sequencing here drew on PBMCs, taken about 21 days after the first yellow fever vaccination. The source of these receptors is a man aged 18-30 years who received the YFV17D yellow fever vaccine. CDR3s include the opening cysteine and the closing phenylalanine or tryptophan. Fields, in order: D gene, J gene, clone size, V gene, CDR3 DNA, CDR3 protein. The D gene is left open where the match is weak. Clone size is given for some rows only: seen once, a few or many times, or a class if the clone is expanded.

>NA|TRBJ1-1|NA|TRBV18
TGTGCCAGCTCACCTTCGCAGGACCCGGGCACTGAAGCTTTCTTT
CASSPSQDPGTEAFF
>NA|TRBJ1-4|few|TRBV6-7
TGTGCCAGCAGCCACGACTCTGCAACTAATGAAAAACTGTTTTTT
CASSHDSATNEKLFF
>TRBD1|TRBJ1-6|NA|TRBV7-6
TGTGCCAGCAGCTCCCGGACAGGGAGGAATTCACCCCTCCACTTT
CASSSRTGRNSPLHF
>TRBD1|TRBJ2-2|few|TRBV24-1
TGTGCCACCAGCGCCGGGACAGGGGGCACCGGGGAGCTGTTTTTT
CATSAGTGGTGELFF
>TRBD2|TRBJ2-2|NA|TRBV6-5
TGTGCCAGCAGTTACCGAGCGGGGTCGAACACCGGGGAGCTGTTTTTT
CASSYRAGSNTGELFF
>TRBD1|TRBJ2-2|NA|TRBV5-1
TGCGCCACCGGACAGGGGGTTGGCGGGGAGCTGTTTTTT
CATGQGVGGELFF
>NA|TRBJ1-1|NA|TRBV11-2
TGTGCCAGCAGGATGGGGGGGGCGAACACTGAAGCTTTCTTT
CASRMGGANTEAFF
>TRBD1|TRBJ2-1|few|TRBV5-1
TGCGCCAGCAGCATAGGACAGGGGGCGATTAATGAGCAGTTCTTC
CASSIGQGAINEQFF
>NA|TRBJ1-2|NA|TRBV19
TGTGCCAGTAGTGTTTTCGAAGACAGTGGCTACACCTTC
CASSVFEDSGYTF
>NA|TRBJ1-3|NA|TRBV6-5
TGTGCCAGCAGTTCCCGTAGGGGGAGAGGCTCTGGAAACACCATATATTTT
CASSSRRGRGSGNTIYF
>TRBD1|TRBJ1-1|NA|TRBV18
TGTGCCAGCTCCGGACAGGGAGGGGGCAGAGTTGAAGCTTTCTTT
CASSGQGGGRVEAFF
>TRBD2|TRBJ2-1|NA|TRBV25-1
TGTGCCAGCAGCGATCCTAGCGGGGGGGACTATGAGCAGTTCTTC
CASSDPSGGDYEQFF
>NA|TRBJ1-2|NA|TRBV7-2
TGTGCCAGCAGCTTAGCGTTACAAAATGGCTACACCTTC
CASSLALQNGYTF
>NA|TRBJ1-5|NA|TRBV7-8
TGTGCCAGCAGCTTAGGTCGATTCTTGGTTGGTGGCCCGAATCAGCCCCAGCATTTT
CASSLGRFLVGGPNQPQHF
>NA|TRBJ1-2|NA|TRBV27
TGTGCCAGCAGTTTACGAGGCACATATGGCTACACCTTC
CASSLRGTYGYTF
>NA|TRBJ2-1|once|TRBV11-3
TGTGCCAGCAGCTGGTCCGGTCTCGGCGAGCAGTTCTTC
CASSWSGLGEQFF
>TRBD2|TRBJ2-5|NA|TRBV4-1
TGCGCCAGCAGCCAAGAGTTCCCGAGCGGGGGGGCTCAAGAGACCCAGTACTTC
CASSQEFPSGGAQETQYF
>TRBD1|TRBJ2-5|NA|TRBV5-4
TGTGCCGGCGGGGACAGGGGAGAGACCCAGTACTTC
CAGGDRGETQYF
>NA|TRBJ1-1|few|TRBV20-1
TGCAGTGCTAGCGAGACACGGGACATGAACACTGAAGCTTTCTTT
CSASETRDMNTEAFF
>NA|TRBJ2-5|many|TRBV11-2
TGTGCCAGCAGCTTAGAGACAGACCAAGAGACCCAGTACTTC
CASSLETDQETQYF
>NA|TRBJ2-3|many|TRBV7-2
TGTGCCAGCAGTTTGGGGGGTTCCGATACGCAGTATTTT
CASSLGGSDTQYF
>NA|TRBJ2-3|NA|TRBV21-1
TGTGCCAGTCCGACCGGGACTAGCGGGGGAGATACGCAGTATTTT
CASPTGTSGGDTQYF